The sequence of this T cell receptor beta chain was determined in a study of blood T cell repertoires in COVID-19. Study-wide background: Samples taken during acute and convalescent COVID-19 were collected in the United States, Italy and Spain. From T cells, B-cell-depleted T cells, or PBMCs came the material, which was cDNA or gDNA.

CDR3 size: 16 residues. V was pared by 6 bases and J by 2 bases, with 11 bases of the junction left unmatched. CDR1 is MDHEN and CDR2 is SYDVKM in the germline V gene. In the authors' methods: Reference gene primer amplification yielded estimated nucleated cell counts. Clones were read by immunoSEQ multiplex PCR, and TCRdb kept only the in-frame ones, dropping some. V, J and clone size are those of that table, while D and trimming were read from the DNA. Found here are approximately 35,000 clones, about 87% of them singletons; the top ten hold 13% to 15%. The genes are TRBV28 and TRBJ2-7, with TRBD2 identical over 9 bases. The specimen was peripheral blood. This sequence was found in a man between 60 and 75 years old with active COVID-19. CDR3 nucleotides: TGTGCCAGCAGCCCACCCATGCCTAGCGGGGCCTACGAGCAGTACTTC. Translated, it gives CASSPPMPSGAYEQYF.